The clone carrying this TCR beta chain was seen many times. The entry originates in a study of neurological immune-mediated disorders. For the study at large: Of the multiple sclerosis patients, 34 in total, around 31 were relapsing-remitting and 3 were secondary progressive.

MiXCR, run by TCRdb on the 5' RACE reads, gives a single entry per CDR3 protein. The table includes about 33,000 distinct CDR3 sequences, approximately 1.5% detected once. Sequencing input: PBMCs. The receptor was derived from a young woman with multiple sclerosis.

The CDR3 loop reads CASSLESGLTEAFF. DNA for the CDR3: TGCGCCAGCAGCTTGGAGTCTGGGCTCACTGAAGCTTTCTTT. The chain has TRBV5-1 and TRBJ1-1; D is ambiguous. V lost 0 bases and J 4 bases, leaving 10 bases between the germline ends. Germline V gene lookup returns CDR1 SGHRS and CDR2 YFSETQ. The CDR3 is made up of 14 amino acids.